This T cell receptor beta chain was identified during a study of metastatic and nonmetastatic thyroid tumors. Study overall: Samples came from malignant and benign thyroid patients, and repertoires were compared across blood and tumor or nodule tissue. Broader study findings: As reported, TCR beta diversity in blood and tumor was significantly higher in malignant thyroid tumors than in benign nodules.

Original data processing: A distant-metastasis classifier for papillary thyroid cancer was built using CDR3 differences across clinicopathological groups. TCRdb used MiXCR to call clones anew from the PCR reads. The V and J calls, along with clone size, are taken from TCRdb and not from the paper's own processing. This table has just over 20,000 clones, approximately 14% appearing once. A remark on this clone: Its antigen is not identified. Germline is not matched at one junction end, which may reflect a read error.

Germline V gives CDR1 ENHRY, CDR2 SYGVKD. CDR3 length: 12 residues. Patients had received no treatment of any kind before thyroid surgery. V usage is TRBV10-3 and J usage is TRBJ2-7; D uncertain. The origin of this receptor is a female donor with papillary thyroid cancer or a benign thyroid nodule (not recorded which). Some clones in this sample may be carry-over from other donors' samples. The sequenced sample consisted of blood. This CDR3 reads CATSDGSPEQYF. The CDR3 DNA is TGTGCCACCAGTGATGGCAGTCCCGAGCAGTACTTC.